The 15 T cell receptor beta chains below all came from one sample that was sequenced in a study of beta chain features in type 1 diabetes (dated by TCRdb to 2017 to 2018). The antigens for these receptors are not known. The method was the immunoSEQ multiplex PCR assay. The High Capacity cDNA Reverse Transcription Kit was used to reverse transcribe all of the isolated RNA, meaning that expressed TCRB transcripts were what got sequenced. Drawn from immuneACCESS, this table holds only the in-frame rearrangements with V and J called that TCRdb kept. Clones are partly lost; checked studies trace under half to an unresolved V gene and leave the rest unexplained. In this sample the table shows around 140,000 clones, 7% to 10% of which occur a single time. The ten largest clones add up to approximately 0.7% of the sample. The paper's findings and limits, for the study overall: A moderate but significant shortening of TCRB CDR3 length was observed in type 1 diabetes patients in all four CD4+ subsets.

Specimen: central memory CD4+ T cells from blood. These receptors were taken from a young man with type 1 diabetes.

This clone was seen only a few times. The gene calls are TRBV27 and TRBJ1-5; 9 nucleotides align to TRBD1. After removal of 1 base from V and 6 bases from J, the junction contained 19 bases not matched to a gene. The germline V gene has CDR1 MNHEY and CDR2 SMNVEV (reference sequence). This CDR3 region has 20 residues. CDR3 nucleotides: TGTGCCAGCAGTTTATTTAGTCCTATTATGGGACAGGGTTCGGGTCAGCCCCAGCATTTT. The encoded protein is CASSLFSPIMGQGSGQPQHF.

The sample holds a few counts of this clone. V gene TRBV5-4 combines with J gene TRBJ1-2; TRBD1 might be the D (6 bases). The length of the CDR3 is 13 residues. Trimming shortened V by 2 bases and J by 8 bases, and 13 bases separated the two germline ends. Germline V lookup: CDR1 SGHNT, CDR2 YYREEE (reference sequence). The CDR3 DNA is TGTGCCAGCAGCTTACAGGGATTACAAGGCTACACCTTC. Protein product: CASSLQGLQGYTF.

This clone turned up a few times. This rearrangement joins TRBV5-6 to TRBJ1-2; tentatively, D is TRBD1 (6 bases). V was pared by 3 bases and J by 8 bases, with 23 bases between. The CDR3 has 16 amino acids. Germline CDR1 SGHDT, CDR2 YYEEEE. The DNA of the CDR3 is TGTGCCAGCAGCTCACCCCCGGGGGGGGCTAGTAAGGGCTACACCTTC. This gives the protein CASSSPPGGASKGYTF.

This clone was counted between two and nine times. The rearrangement uses TRBV30 and TRBJ2-1; TRBD2 matches at 14 bases. J gave up 8 bases and V 6 bases, and 9 bases lay outside the gene matches. The V gene's germline CDR1 is GTSNPN and CDR2 SVGIG (reference sequence). This CDR3 region has 15 residues. CDR3 in amino acids: CACGLAGGPRHEQFF. The DNA of the CDR3 is TGTGCCTGTGGACTAGCGGGGGGTCCCCGCCATGAGCAGTTCTTC. The entire variable domain, with the rest obtained from reference TRBV30 and TRBJ2-1, is as follows: SQTIHQWPATLVQPVGSPLSLECTVEGTSNPNLYWYRQAAGRGLQLLFYSVGIGQISSEVPQNLSASRPQDRQFILSSKKLLLSDSGFYLCACGLAGGPRHEQFFGPGTRLTVL.

This clone was observed a few times. The chain couples TRBV6-6 to TRBJ1-1; possible D gene TRBD1, 5 bases. The ends were cut back, 7 bases at V and 5 bases at J, with 14 bases in the middle. Germline CDR1 and CDR2: MNHNY and SVGAGI (reference sequence). The CDR3 has 13 amino acids. The CDR3 spells CASITAGGTEAFF. CDR3 DNA: TGTGCCAGCATCACCGCCGGGGGGACTGAAGCTTTCTTT.

The chain couples TRBV6-5 to TRBJ1-2, with D tentatively TRBD1 (5 bases). With 0 bases removed from V and 5 bases from J, the gap between germline ends came to 16 bases. There are 16 residues in the CDR3. Looked up from germline, CDR1 is MNHEY and CDR2 is SVGAGI. CDR3 loop: CASSYSAGQGGYGYTF. CDR3 sequence (DNA): TGTGCCAGCAGTTACTCGGCGGGGCAGGGAGGATATGGCTACACCTTC.

In its sample, this clone was seen a few times. The chain is built from TRBV5-8 and TRBJ2-1; 8 bases match TRBD1. Trimming removed 3 bases from V and 7 bases from J; junction bases left unmatched: 6. There are 14 residues in the CDR3. The germline CDR1 and CDR2 sequences are SGHTS and YDEGEE. CDR3 DNA sequence: TGTGCCAGCAGCTCCGGACAGGGTCAAAATGAGCAGTTCTTC. Its translation is CASSSGQGQNEQFF. The variable domain in full, with the rest retrieved from reference TRBV5-8 and TRBJ2-1, is EAGVTQSPTHLIKTRGQQATLRCSPISGHTSVYWYQQALGLGLQFLLWYDEGEERNRGNFPPRFSGRQFPNYSSELNVNALELEDSALYLCASSSGQGQNEQFFGPGTRLTVL.

Ten or more counts support this clone. The gene calls are TRBV7-9 and TRBJ2-3, with 9 bases matching TRBD2. V was clipped by 6 bases and J by 1 base; unmatched bases: 2. The germline gives CDR1 SEHNR, CDR2 FQNEAQ (reference sequence). The CDR3 runs to 14 residues. CDR3 amino acids: CASRRTSGTDTQYF. The DNA for the CDR3 is TGTGCCAGCAGACGGACTAGCGGCACAGATACGCAGTATTTT.

This clone was counted only a few times. The V and J genes are TRBV6-5 and TRBJ2-3, with a weak D call TRBD1 (5 bases). The length of the CDR3 is 13 residues. Per the germline V gene, CDR1 is MNHEY and CDR2 is SVGAGI. The V end lost 8 bases, the J end lost 4 bases, and 13 bases lay between the germline ends. The CDR3 bases are TGTGCCAGCTCTCTGTCAGGGCCAGATACGCAGTATTTT. It codes for CASSLSGPDTQYF.

In its sample, this clone was seen a few times. This CDR3 is also generated by other DNA sequences in the sample. V usage is TRBV15 and J usage is TRBJ2-7; D perhaps matches TRBD1 (6 bases). The CDR3 is 15 residues long. Germline lookup yields CDR1 LNHNV and CDR2 YYDKDF (reference sequence). The V end was cut by 0 bases, the J end by 2 bases, with 11 bases between. The CDR3 region is CATSRERGQTYEQYF. In DNA, the CDR3 is TGTGCCACCAGCAGAGAGAGAGGACAGACCTACGAGCAGTACTTC.

This clone was recorded a few times. The rearrangement joins TRBV18 to TRBJ1-6; 10 nucleotides align to TRBD1. The V segment lost 3 bases and the J segment 11 bases; nucleotides outside the gene matches: 10. This CDR3 region has 16 residues. CDR1 is KGHSH, CDR2 LQKENI, per germline. CDR3 in amino acids: CASSPGDRGESAPLHF. For the CDR3, the DNA is TGTGCCAGCTCACCCGGGGACAGGGGTGAGTCGGCACCCCTCCACTTT.

A few counts support this clone. This chain uses TRBV5-1 with TRBJ2-2; 11 bases map to TRBD2. V lost 4 bases to trimming and J lost 2 bases; unmatched junction nucleotides: 4. The V gene's germline CDR1 is SGHRS and CDR2 YFSETQ. The length of the CDR3 is 16 residues. The CDR3 spells CASSMLAGGNTGELFF. The CDR3 DNA follows: TGCGCCAGCAGCATGCTAGCGGGGGGCAACACCGGGGAGCTGTTTTTT.

The chain employs TRBV6-5 and TRBJ2-6; D not certain. CDR3 size: 13 residues. V was trimmed by 11 bases and J by 1 base, leaving 9 bases between them. The germline gives CDR1 MNHEY, CDR2 SVGAGI. This CDR3 reads CAVRVSGANVLTF. The CDR3 nucleotides read TGTGCCGTACGAGTTTCTGGGGCCAACGTCCTGACTTTC.

The chain recombines TRBV7-9 with TRBJ2-1; D remains unclear. The germline gives CDR1 SEHNR, CDR2 FQNEAQ (reference sequence). This CDR3 has 12 residues. The ends were cut back, 1 base at V and 10 bases at J, with 8 bases in the middle. The CDR3 sequence is CASSLDYREQFF. For the CDR3, the DNA is TGTGCCAGCAGCTTAGATTACCGGGAGCAGTTCTTC.

The CDR3 loop is CASSYGLAGGSTQYF. DNA of the CDR3: TGTGCCAGCAGTTACGGGCTAGCGGGGGGAAGTACGCAGTATTTT. V usage is TRBV6-5 and J usage is TRBJ2-3, with 11 bases aligning to TRBD2. Germline-derived CDR1 and CDR2 are MNHEY and SVGAGI. The CDR3 has 15 residues. The junction had 6 bases not matched to a gene; V was cut back by 2 bases and J by 8 bases.